This is a list of T cell receptor beta chains from one sample in a study of blood T cell repertoires in COVID-19. Generated by immunoSEQ multiplex PCR, the TCRdb table keeps only in-frame clones and is missing some. The table lists some 150,000 clones, roughly 90% of them singletons, with 2% to 2.5% in the top ten. The specimen was peripheral blood. The receptors come from a human donor in a cohort sampled during active COVID-19. The conserved cysteine and the conserved F or W are not part of the CDR3 here. Part of the rows lack a size; the others show once, few, many or a class for expanded clones.

V gene: TRBV30
J gene: TRBJ1-4
clone size: once
CDR3 protein: AWSVGLGKGEKLF

V gene: TRBV6-2/TRBV6-3
J gene: TRBJ2-6
clone size: .
CDR3 protein: ASSYDGEWGSGANVLT

V gene: TRBV24-1
J gene: TRBJ2-7
clone size: once
CDR3 protein: ATSDRGGPGQGRYEQY

V gene: TRBV6-4
J gene: TRBJ2-7
clone size: once
CDR3 protein: ASSEFTREPSYEQY

V gene: TRBV7-9
J gene: TRBJ1-1
clone size: .
CDR3 protein: ASSLRDRGEAF

V gene: TRBV27
J gene: TRBJ2-7
clone size: .
CDR3 protein: ASSPRVEGYEQY

V gene: TRBV5-1
J gene: TRBJ2-1
clone size: .
CDR3 protein: ASTPAGGRALNEQF

V gene: TRBV28
J gene: TRBJ2-7
clone size: .
CDR3 protein: ASSPRDRPRGEQY

V gene: TRBV5-4
J gene: TRBJ2-3
clone size: .
CDR3 protein: ASSLDSDMTVADTQY

V gene: TRBV7-2
J gene: TRBJ1-2
clone size: .
CDR3 protein: ASSLVGVRGRYGYT

V gene: TRBV4-3
J gene: TRBJ2-7
clone size: .
CDR3 protein: ASSQDGEVAEQY

V gene: TRBV5-1
J gene: TRBJ2-1
clone size: .
CDR3 protein: ASRLGLAGDEQF

V gene: TRBV18
J gene: TRBJ1-3
clone size: .
CDR3 protein: ASSQNGQGTDTIY

V gene: TRBV4-1
J gene: TRBJ2-7
clone size: few
CDR3 protein: ASSQRGQAGESEQY

V gene: TRBV28
J gene: TRBJ2-7
clone size: .
CDR3 protein: ASRSRAPGSYEQY

V gene: TRBV5-1
J gene: TRBJ1-6
clone size: .
CDR3 protein: ASSFISDNSPLH

V gene: TRBV18
J gene: TRBJ2-3
clone size: .
CDR3 protein: ASSPPTSGRRDTQY

V gene: TRBV29-1
J gene: TRBJ2-3
clone size: .
CDR3 protein: SVERQGFTDTQY

V gene: TRBV2
J gene: TRBJ2-2
clone size: .
CDR3 protein: ASSNRGGSTGELF

V gene: TRBV19
J gene: TRBJ1-3
clone size: .
CDR3 protein: ASSKGQIGNTIY

V gene: TRBV5-1
J gene: TRBJ2-7
clone size: .
CDR3 protein: ASSFEQGYEQY

V gene: TRBV4-2
J gene: TRBJ1-1
clone size: .
CDR3 protein: ASSHPGGLAF

V gene: TRBV11-1
J gene: TRBJ1-2
clone size: .
CDR3 protein: ASSSTWEGLDGYT

V gene: TRBV28
J gene: TRBJ1-5
clone size: .
CDR3 protein: ASSQGGGWNQPQH

V gene: TRBV7-9
J gene: TRBJ1-4
clone size: .
CDR3 protein: ASSWAGGWANEKLF

V gene: TRBV7-2
J gene: TRBJ1-1
clone size: .
CDR3 protein: ASSLQRNTEAF

V gene: TRBV11-3
J gene: TRBJ2-5
clone size: .
CDR3 protein: ASSLGLVGEETQY

V gene: TRBV5-1
J gene: TRBJ1-3
clone size: .
CDR3 protein: ASSLDSYSGNTIY

V gene: TRBV7-2
J gene: TRBJ2-7
clone size: .
CDR3 protein: ASSLAPGQNYEQY

V gene: TRBV6-5
J gene: TRBJ1-6
clone size: .
CDR3 protein: ASSFRQAYSPLH

V gene: TRBV9
J gene: TRBJ1-5
clone size: .
CDR3 protein: ASSGGEGTVSNQPQH

V gene: TRBV7-9
J gene: TRBJ1-1
clone size: few
CDR3 protein: ASSPWTGNTEAF